Sequencing of this TCR beta chain was carried out in a study of Graves' ophthalmopathy and Graves' hyperthyroidism. RNA served as the template for amplifying TCR beta CDR3 regions. In the first round, RT-PCR was carried out with HTBI primers, and a multiplex PCR formed the second round. MiXCR, applied by TCRdb to the multiplex PCR reads, yields one record per CDR3 protein. The repertoire holds around 340,000 distinct CDR3 sequences, with about 17% as singletons. This clonotype appeared many times. Ineligible for inclusion were patients with other autoimmune diseases, uncontrolled infections, pregnancy or lactation. The PBMC fraction was derived from around 9.4 ml of fresh peripheral blood. From germline, CDR1 is SEHNR and CDR2 FQNEAQ (reference sequence). V dropped 1 base and J dropped 1 base, with 10 bases sitting between them. This CDR3 is 15 amino acids long.

The receptor was derived from an adult man with Graves' ophthalmopathy. Input material: peripheral blood. V gene TRBV7-9 combines with J gene TRBJ2-5; a weak D match, TRBD1 (6 bases). The CDR3 nucleotides are TGTGCCAGCAGCTTAGAAGGGGGAAGCCAAGAGACCCAGTACTTC. It codes for CASSLEGGSQETQYF. The full variable domain, rest sourced from reference TRBV7-9 and TRBJ2-5, is DTGVSQNPRHKITKRGQNVTFRCDPISEHNRLYWYRQTLGQGPEFLTYFQNEAQLEKSRLLSDRFSAERPKGSFSTLEIQRTEQGDSAMYLCASSLEGGSQETQYFGPGTRLLVL.